This T cell receptor (beta chain) was profiled in a study of blood T cell repertoires in COVID-19. Overall study context: COVID-19 samples from acute and convalescent phases originated in the United States, Italy and Spain. PBMCs, B-cell-depleted T cells, or T cells provided the cDNA or gDNA that made up the material.

Source study methods: Amplification of reference gene primers provided the estimated nucleated cell counts. Libraries were prepared by immunoSEQ multiplex PCR; TCRdb keeps only in-frame clonotypes and omits some of them. The V and J calls and clone size are taken from that table; D and trimming were inferred from the DNA. The sample has about 270,000 clones; roughly 84% are singletons. The CDR3 covers 17 residues. Germline lookup yields CDR1 MDHEN and CDR2 SYDVKM. The V gene end was trimmed by 5 bases and the J gene end by 5 bases; junction bases not matched to a gene: 13. This sequence originates from a woman aged 18 to 35 with acute or convalescent COVID-19. The rearrangement links TRBV28 to TRBJ1-2, with 11 bases lining up with TRBD1. Sample: peripheral blood. In nucleotides, the CDR3 is TGTGCCAGCAGTCCCCCCTCGCCGGGACAGGGGGTTTATGGCTACACCTTC. As protein: CASSPPSPGQGVYGYTF.